Within the sample, the clone carrying this TCR beta chain is medium-sized. The antigen remains unidentified. The data belong to a study of OX40 agonist ivuxolimab in advanced cancers. Study-wide background: A mean age of around 60 years, range roughly 23 to 85, was recorded, and approximately 85% were male. General study points: Some nonresponders additionally presented with little normalized T-cell clonal expansion.

Germline-derived CDR1 and CDR2 are SGHVS and FQNEAQ. V shed 5 bases and J shed 11 bases, with 13 bases lying between them. The CDR3 has 13 amino acids. Profiling relied on immunoSEQ multiplex PCR, and the TCRdb table lists in-frame clones only, not all of them. The sample consists of tens of thousands of clones, around nine tenths of them appearing once. The TCR sequence derives from an adult with an advanced solid tumor such as melanoma, head and neck, liver or kidney cancer. The sequencing used CD4+ or CD8+ T cells sorted from blood, collected in a trial of the OX40 agonist ivuxolimab. This rearrangement joins TRBV7-8 to TRBJ2-6, with D uncertain. The CDR3 bases are TGTGCCAGCAGCCCTCCTCGAACGGACGTCCTGACTTTC. The encoded protein is CASSPPRTDVLTF.